These 5 T cell receptor beta chains originate from one sample sequenced in a study of T cells in Graves' hyperthyroidism and ophthalmopathy. RNA transcripts provided the source from which TCR beta CDR3 regions were amplified. In the first-round RT-PCR of the TCR CDR3, the HTBI primer set was used. TCRdb independently ran MiXCR on the multiplex PCR reads; one entry per CDR3 protein. Of a few hundred thousand distinct CDR3 sequences detected, 15% to 20% appear once; the ten largest clones hold under 55%. The sample was blood. The receptors originated from a woman in her fifties or sixties with Graves' hyperthyroidism.

The chain couples TRBV15 to TRBJ2-7, with D unclear. CDR3 length: 13 amino acids. V gave up 1 base and J gave up 4 bases, with 8 bases separating them. Germline-derived CDR1 and CDR2 are LNHNV and YYDKDF (reference sequence). In nucleotides, the CDR3 is TGTGCCACCAGCAGAGCGTTGGCTTACGAGCAGTACGTC. It encodes CATSRALAYEQYV.

The sample holds many counts of this clonotype. V gene TRBV12-3 or TRBV12-4 combines with J gene TRBJ1-2; no clear D gene. The V gene lost 6 bases and the J gene lost 2 bases, with 10 bases spanning the gap. The CDR3 totals 13 residues. CDR3 residues: CASSPIGNYGYTF. The CDR3 nucleotides read TGTGCCAGCAGCCCGATCGGAAACTATGGCTACACCTTC.

In its sample, this clonotype was seen many times. The chain employs TRBV11-2 and TRBJ2-7, with D hard to call. Per the germline V gene, CDR1 is SGHAT and CDR2 is FQNNGV. V lost 5 bases and J 7 bases, leaving 15 bases between the germline ends. The CDR3 runs to 13 residues. The CDR3 here is CASSPRTPREQYF. In nucleotides, the CDR3 is TGTGCCAGCAGCCCAAGGACCCCCAGGGAGCAGTACTTC.

This clonotype was counted at least ten times. CDR3 DNA sequence: TGTGCCAGCAGTGAAGGACAGGGGGCATACTATGGCTACACCTTC. Residues: CASSEGQGAYYGYTF. The gene calls are TRBV6-1 and TRBJ1-2; TRBD1 matches at 10 bases. The CDR3 has 15 residues. V was pared by 1 base and J by 3 bases, with 2 bases of the junction left unmatched. Germline lookup yields CDR1 MNHNS and CDR2 SASEGT.

The chain recombines TRBV25-1 with TRBJ1-2, with 12 bases lining up with TRBD1. CDR3 length: 17 residues. CDR1 and CDR2 (germline): MGHDK, SYGVNS. Unmatched junction bases numbered 10, after V lost 2 bases and J lost 6 bases. CDR3 region: CASSERGTGGVINGYTF. The DNA of the CDR3 is TGTGCCAGCAGTGAACGCGGGACAGGGGGCGTAATAAATGGCTACACCTTC.